This is a list of T cell receptor beta chains from one sample in a study of blood T cells in healthy people across ages. TCRdb processed the 5' RACE reads anew with MiXCR; each CDR3 protein has one entry. This table holds under 750,000 distinct CDR3 sequences, around 50% found once. Sequencing was carried out using blood. The receptors originated from a man older than 75 in good health. Both conserved end residues are part of each CDR3. D genes are given only for firm matches. Clone size, where shown, is once, few, many, or a class for clones that have expanded.

D | J | size | length | V | CDR3 | DNA
- | TRBJ2-7 | - | 13 | TRBV12-3/TRBV12-4 | CASAPDGTYEQYF | TGTGCCAGCGCTCCGGACGGGACCTACGAGCAGTACTTC
TRBD1 | TRBJ1-2 | many | 16 | TRBV6-6 | CASSYANRGRLDGYTF | TGTGCCAGCAGTTACGCGAACAGGGGGCGCTTGGATGGCTACACCTTC
- | TRBJ1-2 | - | 16 | TRBV3-1 | CASSLDRSGDYYGYTF | TGTGCCAGCAGCCTAGACCGTTCAGGGGATTACTATGGCTACACCTTC
- | TRBJ1-1 | many | 14 | TRBV5-1 | CASSLGGGNTEAFF | TGTGCCAGCAGCTTAGGGGGGGGGAACACTGAAGCTTTCTTT
- | TRBJ2-3 | - | 15 | TRBV5-1 | CASSYRISSTDMQYF | TGCGCCAGCAGCTACAGGATTTCTAGCACAGATATGCAGTATTTT
- | TRBJ2-7 | few | 13 | TRBV6-6 | CASYSENGYEQYF | TGTGCCAGCTATAGCGAAAATGGATACGAGCAGTACTTC
- | TRBJ1-2 | once | 8 | TRBV7-2 | CAGNGYTF | TGTGCCGGCAATGGCTACACCTTC
- | TRBJ2-3 | - | 13 | TRBV5-1 | CASSSSTRDTQYF | TGCGCCAGCAGCTCGTCCACTAGAGATACGCAGTATTTT
TRBD2 | TRBJ2-7 | - | 17 | TRBV28 | CASSLSASGTTGYEQYF | TGTGCCAGCAGTTTATCGGCTAGCGGGACGACCGGCTACGAGCAGTACTTC
- | TRBJ2-1 | many | 17 | TRBV6-5 | CASSYSIRGASYNEQFF | TGTGCCAGCAGTTACTCGATTCGAGGGGCATCCTACAATGAGCAGTTCTTC
TRBD2 | TRBJ2-5 | - | 16 | TRBV28 | CASSPQLAGGMETQYF | TGTGCCAGCAGCCCCCAACTAGCGGGGGGGATGGAGACCCAGTACTTC
- | TRBJ2-7 | few | 14 | TRBV11-1 | CASSSRATLFEQYF | TGTGCCAGCAGCTCCAGGGCGACCCTCTTCGAGCAGTACTTC
TRBD2 | TRBJ2-7 | many | 16 | TRBV20-1 | CSASLGGGGPRDEQYF | TGCAGTGCTAGCCTTGGTGGCGGGGGGCCTCGGGACGAGCAGTACTTC
- | TRBJ2-5 | - | 15 | TRBV9 | CASSTTVKGGETQYF | TGTGCCAGCAGCACGACGGTAAAAGGGGGAGAGACCCAGTACTTC
TRBD2 | TRBJ2-5 | few | 16 | TRBV24-1 | CATSDRRLAGVETQYF | TGTGCCACCAGTGACCGAAGACTAGCGGGAGTTGAGACCCAGTACTTC
TRBD2 | TRBJ2-3 | - | 15 | TRBV9 | CASSFSGLSTDTQYF | TGTGCCAGCAGCTTTAGCGGGTTGAGCACAGATACGCAGTATTTT
TRBD2 | TRBJ2-2 | - | 16 | TRBV10-3 | CAISESRGGNTGELFF | TGTGCCATCAGTGAGTCTCGGGGGGGGAACACCGGGGAGCTGTTTTTT
- | TRBJ1-2 | - | 12 | TRBV12-3/TRBV12-4 | CASSFTSYGYTF | TGTGCCAGCAGTTTTACAAGCTATGGCTACACCTTC
- | TRBJ2-4 | - | 17 | TRBV4-3 | CASSQDWSVGGKNIQYF | TGCGCCAGCAGCCAAGATTGGAGCGTTGGTGGCAAAAACATTCAGTACTTC
- | TRBJ2-3 | - | 14 | TRBV7-3 | CASSLGGPPDTQYF | TGTGCCAGCAGCTTAGGGGGGCCCCCAGATACGCAGTATTTT
- | TRBJ1-1 | - | 18 | TRBV7-2 | CASSLAQHLGLANTEAFF | TGTGCCAGCAGCTTAGCCCAACACCTGGGACTCGCGAACACTGAAGCTTTCTTT
- | TRBJ2-7 | - | 15 | TRBV12-3/TRBV12-4 | CASSPAQGIIYEQYF | TGTGCCAGCAGTCCGGCGCAGGGAATAATCTACGAGCAGTACTTC
- | TRBJ1-2 | few | 13 | TRBV3-1 | CASSGETSYGYTF | TGTGCCAGCAGCGGGGAAACCTCCTATGGCTACACCTTC
TRBD1 | TRBJ1-2 | - | 14 | TRBV4-1 | CASSQATGSYGYTF | TGCGCCAGCAGCCAAGCGACAGGGTCCTATGGCTACACCTTC
- | TRBJ2-2 | - | 13 | TRBV7-2 | CASSLRGTGELFF | TGTGCCAGCAGCTTACGGGGCACCGGGGAGCTGTTTTTT
- | TRBJ1-4 | once | 15 | TRBV5-6 | CASSLWDADGEKLFF | TGTGCCAGCAGCTTGTGGGACGCCGACGGGGAAAAACTGTTTTTT
- | TRBJ2-5 | - | 17 | TRBV7-2 | CASSLRGGGPRRETQYF | TGTGCCAGCAGCTTAAGAGGGGGGGGCCCTCGACGAGAGACCCAGTACTTC
- | TRBJ1-5 | - | 16 | TRBV20-1 | CSARKEAAESNQPQHF | TGCAGTGCTAGGAAGGAGGCGGCTGAATCCAATCAGCCCCAGCATTTT
- | TRBJ2-1 | many | 14 | TRBV6-5 | CASSYWGRDNEQFF | TGTGCCAGCAGTTACTGGGGGCGTGACAATGAGCAGTTCTTC
- | TRBJ2-3 | - | 14 | TRBV11-2 | CASSSRDLRDTQYF | TGTGCCAGCAGCTCTCGGGACCTTCGGGATACGCAGTATTTT
- | TRBJ2-7 | - | 14 | TRBV29-1 | CSYTTRQDSYEQYF | TGCAGCTATACCACTAGACAGGACTCCTACGAGCAGTACTTC
- | TRBJ1-5 | - | 14 | TRBV24-1 | CATSDLEGNQPQHF | TGTGCCACCAGTGATTTAGAAGGCAATCAGCCCCAGCATTTT
TRBD2 | TRBJ2-3 | - | 18 | TRBV20-1 | CSARDPSGASGGTDTQYF | TGCAGTGCTAGAGATCCTAGCGGGGCGTCCGGGGGCACAGATACGCAGTATTTT
- | TRBJ1-1 | - | 15 | TRBV4-1 | CASSPPDTRSTEAFF | TGCGCCAGCAGCCCTCCGGACACACGGTCCACTGAAGCTTTCTTT
TRBD1 | TRBJ1-4 | few | 15 | TRBV5-5 | CASSSTGTGAEKLFF | TGTGCCAGCAGCTCCACCGGGACAGGGGCTGAAAAACTGTTTTTT
TRBD2 | TRBJ2-5 | - | 15 | TRBV12-3/TRBV12-4 | CASSLDSGGGETQYF | TGTGCCAGCAGTTTGGATAGCGGGGGTGGAGAGACCCAGTACTTC
- | TRBJ2-3 | - | 16 | TRBV5-1 | CASSLAGVGPTDTQYF | TGCGCCAGCAGCTTGGCGGGAGTTGGTCCCACAGATACGCAGTATTTT
- | TRBJ2-7 | once | 15 | TRBV5-1 | CASSLAGTPPYEQYF | TGCGCCAGCAGCTTGGCCGGGACTCCCCCTTACGAGCAGTACTTC
TRBD2 | TRBJ2-1 | - | 16 | TRBV5-5 | CASSLEGLASNYEQFF | TGTGCCAGCAGCTTGGAGGGACTAGCGTCCAACTATGAGCAGTTCTTC
TRBD1 | TRBJ2-7 | few | 15 | TRBV4-1 | CASSQEQGAFYEQYF | TGCGCCAGCAGCCAAGAACAGGGGGCTTTCTACGAGCAGTACTTC
TRBD2 | TRBJ2-1 | - | 19 | TRBV4-1 | CASSPGLAGVPSSYNEQFF | TGCGCCAGCAGCCCCGGACTAGCGGGAGTGCCAAGCTCCTACAATGAGCAGTTCTTC